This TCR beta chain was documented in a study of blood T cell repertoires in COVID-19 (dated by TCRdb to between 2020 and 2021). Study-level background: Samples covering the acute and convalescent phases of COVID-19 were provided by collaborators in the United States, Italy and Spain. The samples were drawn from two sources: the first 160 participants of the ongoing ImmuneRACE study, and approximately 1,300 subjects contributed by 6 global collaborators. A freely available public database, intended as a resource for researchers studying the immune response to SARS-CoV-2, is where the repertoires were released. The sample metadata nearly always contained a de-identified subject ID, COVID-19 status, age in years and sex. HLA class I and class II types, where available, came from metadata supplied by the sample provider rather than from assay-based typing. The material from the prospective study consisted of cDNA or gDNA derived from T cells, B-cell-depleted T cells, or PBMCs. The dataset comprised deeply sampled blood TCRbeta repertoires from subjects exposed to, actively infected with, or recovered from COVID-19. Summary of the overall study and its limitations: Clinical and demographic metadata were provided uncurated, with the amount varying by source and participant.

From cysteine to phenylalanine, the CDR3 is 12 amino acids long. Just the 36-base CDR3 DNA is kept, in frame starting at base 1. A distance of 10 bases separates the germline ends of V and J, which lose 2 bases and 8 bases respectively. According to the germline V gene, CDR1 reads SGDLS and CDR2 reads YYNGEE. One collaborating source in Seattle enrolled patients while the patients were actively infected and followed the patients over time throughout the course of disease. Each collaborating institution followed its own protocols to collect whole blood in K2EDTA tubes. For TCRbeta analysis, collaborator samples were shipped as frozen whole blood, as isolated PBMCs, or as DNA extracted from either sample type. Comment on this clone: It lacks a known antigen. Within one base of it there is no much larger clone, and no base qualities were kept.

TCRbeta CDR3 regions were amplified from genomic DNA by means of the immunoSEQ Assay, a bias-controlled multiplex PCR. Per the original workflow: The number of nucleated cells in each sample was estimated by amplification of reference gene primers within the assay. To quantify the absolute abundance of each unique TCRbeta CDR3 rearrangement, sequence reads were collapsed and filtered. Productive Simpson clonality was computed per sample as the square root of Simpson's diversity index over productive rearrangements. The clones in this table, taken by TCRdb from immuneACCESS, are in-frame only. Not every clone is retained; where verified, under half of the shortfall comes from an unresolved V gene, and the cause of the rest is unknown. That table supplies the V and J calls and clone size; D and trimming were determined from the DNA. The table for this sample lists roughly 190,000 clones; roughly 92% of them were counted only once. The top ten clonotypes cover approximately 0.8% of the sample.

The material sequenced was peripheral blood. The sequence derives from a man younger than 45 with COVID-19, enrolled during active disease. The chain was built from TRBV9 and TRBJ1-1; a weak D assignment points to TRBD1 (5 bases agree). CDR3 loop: CASSVDSGEAFF. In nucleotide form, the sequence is TGTGCCAGCAGCGTTGACAGTGGAGAAGCTTTCTTT. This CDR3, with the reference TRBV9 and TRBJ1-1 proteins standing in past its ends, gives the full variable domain DSGVTQTPKHLITATGQRVTLRCSPRSGDLSVYWYQQSLDQGLQFLIQYYNGEERAKGNILERFSAQQFPDLHSELNLSSLELGDSALYFCASSVDSGEAFFGQGTRLTVV.